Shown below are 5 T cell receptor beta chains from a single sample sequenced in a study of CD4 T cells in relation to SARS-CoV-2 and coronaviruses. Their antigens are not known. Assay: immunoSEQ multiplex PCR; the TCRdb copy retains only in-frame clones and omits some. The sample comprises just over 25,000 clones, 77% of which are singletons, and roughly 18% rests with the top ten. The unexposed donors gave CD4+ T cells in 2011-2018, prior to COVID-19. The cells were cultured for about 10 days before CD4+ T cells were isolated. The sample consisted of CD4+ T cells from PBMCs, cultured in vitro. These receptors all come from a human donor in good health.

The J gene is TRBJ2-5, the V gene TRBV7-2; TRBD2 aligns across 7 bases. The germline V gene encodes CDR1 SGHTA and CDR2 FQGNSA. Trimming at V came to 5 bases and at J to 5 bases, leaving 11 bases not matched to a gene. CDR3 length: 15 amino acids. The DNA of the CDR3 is TGTGCCAGCAGCATGGGGGGGAAACGTGGTGAGACCCAGTACTTC. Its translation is CASSMGGKRGETQYF.

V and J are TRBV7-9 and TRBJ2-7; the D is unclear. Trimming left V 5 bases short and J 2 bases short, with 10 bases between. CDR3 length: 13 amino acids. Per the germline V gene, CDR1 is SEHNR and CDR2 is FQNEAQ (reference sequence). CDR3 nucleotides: TGTGCCAGCAGCCTTCTTGGGACCTACGAGCAGTACTTC. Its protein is CASSLLGTYEQYF. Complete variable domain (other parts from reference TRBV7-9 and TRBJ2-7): DTGVSQNPRHKITKRGQNVTFRCDPISEHNRLYWYRQTLGQGPEFLTYFQNEAQLEKSRLLSDRFSAERPKGSFSTLEIQRTEQGDSAMYLCASSLLGTYEQYFGPGTRLTVT.

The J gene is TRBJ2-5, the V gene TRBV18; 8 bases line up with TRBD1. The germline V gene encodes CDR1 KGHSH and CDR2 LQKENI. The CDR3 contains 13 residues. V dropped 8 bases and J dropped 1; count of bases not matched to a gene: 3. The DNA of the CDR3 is TGTGCCAGCGCTACAGGGGGCCAAGAGACCCAGTACTTC. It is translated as CASATGGQETQYF.

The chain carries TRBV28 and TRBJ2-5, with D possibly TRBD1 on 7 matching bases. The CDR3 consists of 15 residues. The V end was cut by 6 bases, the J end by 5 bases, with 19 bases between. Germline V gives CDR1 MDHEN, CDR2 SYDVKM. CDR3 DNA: TGTGCCAGCAGGGGGGGCACAGGGGTATATGAGACCCAGTACTTC. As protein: CASRGGTGVYETQYF. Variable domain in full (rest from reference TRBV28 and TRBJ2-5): DVKVTQSSRYLVKRTGEKVFLECVQDMDHENMFWYRQDPGLGLRLIYFSYDVKMKEKGDIPEGYSVSREKKERFSLILESASTNQTSMYLCASRGGTGVYETQYFGPGTRLLVL.

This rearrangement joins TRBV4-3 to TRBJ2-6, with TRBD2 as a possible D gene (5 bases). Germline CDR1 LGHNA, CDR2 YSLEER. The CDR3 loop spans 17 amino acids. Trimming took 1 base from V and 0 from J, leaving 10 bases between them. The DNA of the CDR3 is TGCGCCAGCAGCCAAGTCGGACGGGGCTCTGGGGCCAACGTCCTGACTTTC. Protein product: CASSQVGRGSGANVLTF.